The 27 T cell receptor beta chains presented below share a single source sample, sequenced in a study of glioma-infiltrating T cells. Using RNA template, CDR3s of TCR alpha and beta were amplified with iRepertoire arm-PCR. TCRdb passed the multiplex PCR reads through MiXCR, listing each CDR3 protein once. The sample carries around 10,000 distinct CDR3 sequences, 56% recorded once. Sequencing used glioma tissue, nonneoplastic brain tissue, or PBMCs (not recorded which). These receptors originate from a human donor with low-grade glioma or glioblastoma, undergoing nonglioma brain surgery, or in good health (not recorded which).

A note on this clonotype: A much bigger clone sits one base away, suggesting this may be a read error. The J gene is TRBJ2-2, the V gene TRBV7-9; D unresolved. Per germline, CDR1 SEHNR and CDR2 FQNEAQ (reference sequence). The CDR3 is 18 amino acids. The CDR3 nucleotides read TGTGCCTGCAGCGTTCAACCACGTCGGGTGATTTCAACCGGGGAGCTGTTTTTT. Protein sequence: CACSVQPRRVISTGELFF.

This clonotype was seen repeatedly, ten times or more. Just one base apart from a much larger clone, this may be a read error. The CDR3 does not close with the conserved phenylalanine or tryptophan, likely indicating a read error. Here the CDR3 DNA reads TGTGCCAGCTGCCTTGAGGGGGGATACGAGCAGTACCTC. Protein: CASCLEGGYEQYL. The rearrangement uses TRBV11-2 and TRBJ2-7; D could derive from TRBD1 or TRBD2 (6 bases each). CDR1 and CDR2 from the germline V gene are SGHAT and FQNNGV. The CDR3 extends over 13 amino acids. Trimming took off 8 bases at V and 4 bases at J, with 15 bases between the two ends.

On this clonotype itself: One end of the junction is discordant with germline, which a read error may explain. The rearrangement joins TRBV2 to TRBJ2-5; 11 nucleotides match TRBD1. Germline CDR1 and CDR2: SNHLY and FYNNEI. This CDR3 has 15 amino acids. DNA of the CDR3: TGTGCCAGCAGCGGAGAGGACAGGGGGCTGGAGACCAAGTACTTC. This gives the protein CASSGEDRGLETKYF.

By frequency in the sample, this clonotype is medium-sized. The gene calls are TRBV20-1 and TRBJ2-7, with TRBD1 matching over 10 bases. CDR1 is DFQATT and CDR2 is SNEGSKA in the germline V gene (reference sequence). The J segment lost 7 bases and the V segment lost 6 bases, leaving 6 bases of the junction unmatched. The CDR3 is made up of 12 amino acids. The CDR3 is CSARDRGREQYF. The CDR3 DNA follows: TGCAGTGCAAGGGACAGGGGAAGGGAGCAGTACTTC.

This clonotype is deemed medium-sized (0.01 to 0.1%). This chain connects TRBV2 to TRBJ2-1; D unresolved. This CDR3 contains 13 residues. V shed 5 bases and J shed 4 bases, with 9 bases lying between them. Germline loops: CDR1 SNHLY, CDR2 FYNNEI. For the CDR3, the DNA is TGTGCCAGCAGTCCCGACCGATACAATGAGCAGTTCTTC. Amino acids: CASSPDRYNEQFF. Combining the CDR3 with reference TRBV2 and TRBJ2-1 gives the whole variable domain EPEVTQTPSHQVTQMGQEVILRCVPISNHLYFYWYRQILGQKVEFLVSFYNNEISEKSEIFDDQFSVERPDGSNFTLKIRSTKLEDSAMYFCASSPDRYNEQFFGPGTRLTVL.

In nucleotides, the CDR3 is TGTGCCGGCACGCGTGCGGTAGACAATGAGCAGTTCTTC. Its protein is CAGTRAVDNEQFF. The V gene is TRBV6-2 or TRBV6-3, the J gene TRBJ2-1; D unclear. The V gene's germline CDR1 is MNHEY and CDR2 SVGEGT. The CDR3 sequence is 13 residues long. Trimming stripped 11 bases from V and 5 bases from J, with 16 bases between.

The chain recombines TRBV28 with TRBJ2-5, with 7 bases that match TRBD2. Germline loops: CDR1 MDHEN, CDR2 SYDVKM. CDR3 size: 15 residues. V gave up 1 base and J gave up 4 bases; unmatched junction bases: 6. The CDR3 sequence is CASSLSGLLTETQYF. The CDR3 DNA sequence: TGTGCCAGCAGTTTATCGGGACTACTCACAGAGACCCAGTACTTC.

This clonotype occurred many times. The V and J genes are TRBV4-3 and TRBJ2-5; D is undetermined. The CDR3 consists of 15 residues. Trimming shortened V by 0 bases and J by 1 base, and 9 bases separated the two germline ends. Germline lookup yields CDR1 LGHNA and CDR2 YSLEER. The CDR3 sequence is CASSQDWKSQETQYF. DNA of the CDR3: TGCGCCAGCAGCCAAGACTGGAAAAGCCAAGAGACCCAGTACTTC.

The J gene is TRBJ1-5, the V gene TRBV12-3 or TRBV12-4; 7 bases are a match to TRBD1. The CDR3 has 13 amino acids. Trimming took 5 bases from V and 7 from J; bases not matched to a gene: 5. The CDR3: CASSAGGGQPQHF. In DNA form, the CDR3 reads TGTGCCAGCAGTGCAGGGGGAGGGCAGCCCCAGCATTTT.

The V call is TRBV2, the J call TRBJ1-3; perhaps TRBD1 as D (5 bases). CDR3 size: 14 residues. With 4 bases removed from V and 3 bases from J, the gap between germline ends came to 10 bases. CDR1 is SNHLY, CDR2 FYNNEI, per germline. The CDR3 sequence is CASSAGTHGNTIYF. The CDR3 region has the DNA TGTGCCAGCAGTGCAGGGACGCATGGAAACACCATATATTTT.

This chain links TRBV20-1 with TRBJ2-7; tentative D call: TRBD2 (6 bases). With 2 bases removed from V and 4 bases from J, the gap between germline ends came to 15 bases. This CDR3 has 14 amino acids. The germline CDR1 and CDR2 sequences are DFQATT and SNEGSKA (reference sequence). CDR3 coding DNA: TGCAGTGCTAGAAGACTAGGAGGAGCATACGAGCAGTACTTC. Translating gives CSARRLGGAYEQYF.

This clonotype appeared many times. This clone may be a read error of a much larger clone one base away. The chain uses TRBV7-2 and TRBJ1-1, with a weak D call TRBD1 (6 bases). The CDR3 spans 14 residues. Germline CDR1 reads SGHTA; CDR2 reads FQGNSA. The CDR3 region is CARSQARGTAEAFF. The DNA for the CDR3 is TGTGCCCGCAGCCAAGCCAGGGGTACGGCTGAAGCTTTCTTT.

This clonotype has a count of ten or more. This chain uses TRBV29-1 with TRBJ2-1; 7 bases are a match to TRBD1. Germline trimming cut 7 bases from V and 6 bases from J; bases unmatched to any gene: 12. The V gene's germline CDR1 is SQVTM and CDR2 ANQGSEA. The length of the CDR3 is 14 residues. The CDR3 is CSALQGFSGNEQFF. The CDR3 nucleotides are TGCAGCGCTTTACAGGGGTTTTCTGGCAATGAGCAGTTCTTC.

This clonotype was counted ten times or more. This may come from a read error, since a much larger clone is one base off. The chain employs TRBV20-1 and TRBJ2-5; the match to TRBD2 covers 8 bases. J lost 2 bases, V lost 1 base, and 12 bases had no gene match. Germline assignment: CDR1 DFQATT and CDR2 SNEGSKA (reference sequence). There are 17 residues in the CDR3. The CDR3 DNA is TGCAGTGCTAGAGGAGAGGAAATCGGGAGGGGGCAAGAGACCCAGTACTTC. This encodes CSARGEEIGRGQETQYF.

Turning to this clonotype: The junction differs from germline at one of its ends, possibly a read error. The chain is built from TRBV28 and TRBJ2-6, with a weak D call TRBD2 (7 bases). From germline, CDR1 is MDHEN and CDR2 SYDVKM. This CDR3 has 13 residues. The CDR3 loop is CASGSRGDNVPTF. Written as DNA, the CDR3 is TGTGCCAGCGGGTCTCGGGGGGACAACGTCCCGACTTTC. The entire variable domain, with the rest obtained from reference TRBV28 and TRBJ2-6, is as follows: DVKVTQSSRYLVKRTGEKVFLECVQDMDHENMFWYRQDPGLGLRLIYFSYDVKMKEKGDIPEGYSVSREKKERFSLILESASTNQTSMYLCASGSRGDNVPTFGAGSRLTVL.

This clonotype was seen repeatedly, ten times or more. V gene TRBV7-9 combines with J gene TRBJ1-1; D is unresolved. The ends were cut back, 5 bases at V and 4 bases at J, with 17 bases in the middle. This CDR3 comprises 15 residues. Germline CDR1 reads SEHNR; CDR2 reads FQNEAQ (reference sequence). CDR3 in amino acids: CASSPQIARGTEAFF. The CDR3 region has the DNA TGTGCCAGCAGCCCCCAAATAGCCCGAGGCACTGAAGCTTTCTTT.

The rearrangement uses TRBV12-3 or TRBV12-4 and TRBJ1-5, with D possibly TRBD1 on 5 matching bases. V was pared by 6 bases and J by 5 bases, with 20 bases between. The CDR3 covers 16 residues. DNA for the CDR3: TGTGCCAGCAGCTCCAACCCCAGGGTACGCGATCAGCCCCAGCATTTT. This translates into CASSSNPRVRDQPQHF.

The chain combines TRBV5-6 with TRBJ1-2; D might be TRBD1 (5 bases). CDR1 is SGHDT, CDR2 YYEEEE, per germline. The CDR3 sequence is 14 residues long. Trimming removed 3 bases from V and 4 bases from J, with 13 bases in between. The CDR3 DNA reads as TGTGCCAGCAGCTCGGGACGGTGGACCTATGGCTACACCTTC. Translated: CASSSGRWTYGYTF.

This clonotype is large in the sample. The rearrangement links TRBV27 to TRBJ2-3; D is ambiguous. The CDR3 is 14 amino acids. The germline gives CDR1 MNHEY, CDR2 SMNVEV (reference sequence). Trimming pared 4 bases from V and 2 bases from J, leaving 10 bases between. In DNA form, the CDR3 reads TGTGCCAGCAGTTCCCCCCTCGTCACAGATACGCAGTATTTT. This translates into CASSSPLVTDTQYF.

Points on this clonotype: The conserved phenylalanine or tryptophan is not found at the CDR3 terminus, so this likely reflects a read error. This chain joins TRBV20-1 and TRBJ1-2, with TRBD1 identical over 10 bases. V lost 5 bases and J lost 7; bases outside the gene matches: 10. CDR1 and CDR2 (germline): DFQATT, SNEGSKA (reference sequence). This CDR3 contains 14 residues. As DNA, the CDR3 is TGCAGTGCTTGGGACAGGGGAGTGGATCGTGGCTACACCCTC. It is translated as CSAWDRGVDRGYTL.

The rearrangement joins TRBV15 to TRBJ2-1, with D maybe TRBD2 (5 bases). Trimming stripped 5 bases from V and 12 bases from J, with 26 bases between. The CDR3 runs to 16 residues. The germline V gene has CDR1 LNHNV and CDR2 YYDKDF (reference sequence). This CDR3 reads CATSPPRESLSTAQFF. The CDR3 region has the DNA TGTGCCACCAGCCCCCCGAGGGAATCCTTAAGTACTGCGCAGTTCTTC.

This clonotype qualifies as medium-sized. The chain combines TRBV20-1 with TRBJ1-5; maybe TRBD1 (5 bases). Trimming took off 3 bases at V and 4 bases at J, with 16 bases between the two ends. Germline assignment: CDR1 DFQATT and CDR2 SNEGSKA (reference sequence). There are 15 residues in the CDR3. The CDR3: CSASATEDVNQPQHF. In DNA form, the CDR3 reads TGCAGTGCTAGCGCGACAGAAGACGTTAATCAGCCCCAGCATTTT.

The V call is TRBV30, the J call TRBJ1-3; 9 bases map to TRBD1. Germline assignment: CDR1 GTSNPN and CDR2 SVGIG (reference sequence). The V segment lost 3 bases and the J segment 0 bases; nucleotides outside the gene matches: 6. CDR3 length: 16 amino acids. Here the CDR3 reads CAWRRDRASSGNTIYF. CDR3 bases: TGTGCCTGGAGGAGGGACAGGGCCAGCTCTGGAAACACCATATATTTT.

The table lists this clonotype with many counts. V and J are TRBV7-9 and TRBJ2-7; D is ambiguous. The CDR3 has 15 residues. Germline V CDR1 and CDR2: SEHNR, FQNEAQ (reference sequence). V dropped 0 bases and J dropped 4 bases, with 13 bases sitting between them. The CDR3 nucleotides read TGTGCCAGCAGCTTAGCGTCCGGACGGAAATACGAGCAGTACTTC. It codes for CASSLASGRKYEQYF.

The chain joins TRBV7-2 to TRBJ2-5; 7 bases align to TRBD2. V lost 3 bases, J lost 9 bases, and 10 bases stayed unmatched. The germline CDR1 and CDR2 sequences are SGHTA and FQGNSA. The CDR3 has 14 residues. The CDR3 nucleotides are TGTGCCAGCAGCTTCCTAGCGGTAGAGCAGGCCCAGTACTTC. Translation: CASSFLAVEQAQYF.

There are many counts of this clonotype. The chain has TRBV10-2 and TRBJ2-1, with 13 bases aligning to TRBD2. The CDR3 totals 15 residues. From germline, CDR1 is WSHSY and CDR2 SAAADI. The V gene end was trimmed by 6 bases and the J gene end by 4 bases; junction bases not matched to a gene: 3. The CDR3 sequence is CASSVTSGRYNEQFF. The CDR3 DNA follows: TGCGCCAGCAGCGTGACTAGCGGGAGGTACAATGAGCAGTTCTTC.

Relative to its sample, this clonotype is large. V gene TRBV6-6 combines with J gene TRBJ1-1, with 8 bases matching TRBD1. Trimming cost V 0 bases and J 0 bases; bases outside gene matches: 15. CDR3 length equals 20 residues. Germline lookup yields CDR1 MNHNY and CDR2 SVGAGI (reference sequence). The CDR3 is CASSYSTSPSTGALNTEAFF. CDR3 sequence (DNA): TGTGCCAGCAGTTACTCAACATCCCCTTCGACAGGGGCATTGAACACTGAAGCTTTCTTT.